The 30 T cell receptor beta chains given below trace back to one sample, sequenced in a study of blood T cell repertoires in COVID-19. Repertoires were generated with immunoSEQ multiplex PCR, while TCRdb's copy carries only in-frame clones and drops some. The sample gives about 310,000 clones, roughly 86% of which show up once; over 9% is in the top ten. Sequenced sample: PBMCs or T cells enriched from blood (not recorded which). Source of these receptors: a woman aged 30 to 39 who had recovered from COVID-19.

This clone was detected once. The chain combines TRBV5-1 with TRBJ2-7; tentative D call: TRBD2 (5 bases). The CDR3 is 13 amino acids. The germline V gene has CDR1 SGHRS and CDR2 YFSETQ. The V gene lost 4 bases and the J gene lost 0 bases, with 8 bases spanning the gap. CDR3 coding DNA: TGCGCCAGCAGCGACTACAGCTCCTACGAGCAGTACTTC. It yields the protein CASSDYSSYEQYF. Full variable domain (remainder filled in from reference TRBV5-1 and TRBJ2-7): KAGVTQTPRYLIKTRGQQVTLSCSPISGHRSVSWYQQTPGQGLQFLFEYFSETQRNKGNFPGRFSGRQFSNSRSEMNVSTLELGDSALYLCASSDYSSYEQYFGPGTRLTVT.

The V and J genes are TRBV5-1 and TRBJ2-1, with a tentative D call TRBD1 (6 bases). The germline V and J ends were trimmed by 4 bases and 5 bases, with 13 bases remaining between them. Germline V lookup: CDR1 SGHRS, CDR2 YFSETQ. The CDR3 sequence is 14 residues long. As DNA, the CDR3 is TGCGCCAGCAGCCGCATGACAGGACACAATGAGCAGTTCTTC. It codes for CASSRMTGHNEQFF. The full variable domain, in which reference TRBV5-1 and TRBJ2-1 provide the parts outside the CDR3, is KAGVTQTPRYLIKTRGQQVTLSCSPISGHRSVSWYQQTPGQGLQFLFEYFSETQRNKGNFPGRFSGRQFSNSRSEMNVSTLELGDSALYLCASSRMTGHNEQFFGPGTRLTVL.

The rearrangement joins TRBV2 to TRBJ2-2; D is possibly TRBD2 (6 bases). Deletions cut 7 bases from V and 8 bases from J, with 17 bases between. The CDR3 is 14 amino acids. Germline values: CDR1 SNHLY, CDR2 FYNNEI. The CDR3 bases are TGTGCCAGCAACTCTAGGACCAGCGGGGGGGAGCTGTTTTTT. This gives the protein CASNSRTSGGELFF.

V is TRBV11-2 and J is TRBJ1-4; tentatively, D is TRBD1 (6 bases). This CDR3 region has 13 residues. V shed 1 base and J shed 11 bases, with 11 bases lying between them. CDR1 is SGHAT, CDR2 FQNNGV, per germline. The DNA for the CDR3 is TGTGCCAGCAGCTTAGGGTTGCAGGGGAAACTGTTTTTT. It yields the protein CASSLGLQGKLFF.

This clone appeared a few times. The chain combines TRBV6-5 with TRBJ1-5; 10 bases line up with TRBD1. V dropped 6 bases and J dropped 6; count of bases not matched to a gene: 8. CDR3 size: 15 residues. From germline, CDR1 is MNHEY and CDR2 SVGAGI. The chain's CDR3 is CASRWTGGGGQPQHF. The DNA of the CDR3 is TGTGCCAGCAGATGGACAGGGGGTGGTGGTCAGCCCCAGCATTTT.

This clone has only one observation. The CDR3 sequence is CASSIRAAGPGRTQYF. DNA of the CDR3: TGTGCCAGCAGTATCCGTGCTGCGGGGCCTGGACGTACGCAGTATTTT. The J gene is TRBJ2-3, the V gene TRBV5-4; perhaps TRBD2 as D (6 bases). Germline V gives CDR1 SGHNT, CDR2 YYREEE (reference sequence). The V gene lost 5 bases and the J gene lost 8 bases, with 24 bases spanning the gap. The CDR3 covers 16 residues.

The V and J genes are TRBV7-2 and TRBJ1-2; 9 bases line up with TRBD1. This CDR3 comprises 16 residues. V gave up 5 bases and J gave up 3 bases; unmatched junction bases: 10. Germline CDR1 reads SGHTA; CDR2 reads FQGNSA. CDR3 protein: CASSLTYRGQDYGYTF. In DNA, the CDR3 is TGTGCCAGCAGCCTTACTTACAGGGGGCAGGACTATGGCTACACCTTC.

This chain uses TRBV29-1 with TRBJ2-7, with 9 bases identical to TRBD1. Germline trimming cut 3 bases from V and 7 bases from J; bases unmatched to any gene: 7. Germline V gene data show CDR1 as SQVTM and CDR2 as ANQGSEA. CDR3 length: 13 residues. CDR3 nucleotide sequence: TGCAGCGTTGATGGGACAGGGTATCGGGAGCAGTACTTC. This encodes CSVDGTGYREQYF.

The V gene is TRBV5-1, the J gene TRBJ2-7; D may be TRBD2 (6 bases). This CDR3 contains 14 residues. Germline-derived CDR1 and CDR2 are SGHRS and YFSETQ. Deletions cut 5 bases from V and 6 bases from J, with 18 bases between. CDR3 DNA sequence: TGCGCCAGCAGTACGGGACTGGAGGCGTCCGAGCAGTACTTC. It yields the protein CASSTGLEASEQYF.

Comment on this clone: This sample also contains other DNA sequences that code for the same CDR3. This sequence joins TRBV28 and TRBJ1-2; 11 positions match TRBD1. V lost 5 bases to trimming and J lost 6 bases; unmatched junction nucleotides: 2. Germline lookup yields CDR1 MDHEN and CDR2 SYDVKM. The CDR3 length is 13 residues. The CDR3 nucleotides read TGTGCCAGCAGTCCGGGACAGGGGGATGGCTACACCTTC. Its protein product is CASSPGQGDGYTF.

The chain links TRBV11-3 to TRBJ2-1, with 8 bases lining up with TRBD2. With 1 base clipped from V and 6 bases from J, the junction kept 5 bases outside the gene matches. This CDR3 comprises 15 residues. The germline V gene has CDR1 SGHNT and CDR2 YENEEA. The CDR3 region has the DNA TGTGCCAGCAGCTTAGTTAGCGGGATGGTCAATGAGCAGTTCTTC. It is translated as CASSLVSGMVNEQFF.

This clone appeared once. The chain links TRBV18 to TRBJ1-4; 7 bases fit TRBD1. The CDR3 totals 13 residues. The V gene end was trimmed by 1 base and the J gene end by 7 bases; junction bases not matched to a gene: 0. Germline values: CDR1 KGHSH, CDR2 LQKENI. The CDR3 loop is CASSPRQGEKLFF. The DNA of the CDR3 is TGTGCCAGCTCACCACGACAGGGTGAAAAACTGTTTTTT.

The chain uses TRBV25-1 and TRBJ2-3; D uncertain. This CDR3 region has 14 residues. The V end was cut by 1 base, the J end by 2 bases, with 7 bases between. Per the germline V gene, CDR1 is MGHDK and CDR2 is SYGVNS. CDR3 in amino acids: CASSEFGVTDTQYF. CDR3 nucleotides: TGTGCCAGCAGTGAATTCGGTGTCACAGATACGCAGTATTTT.

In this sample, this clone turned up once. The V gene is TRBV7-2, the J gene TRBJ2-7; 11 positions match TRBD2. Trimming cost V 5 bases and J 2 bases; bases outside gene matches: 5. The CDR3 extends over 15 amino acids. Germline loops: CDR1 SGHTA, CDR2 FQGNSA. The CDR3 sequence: CASSPRLAGPYEQYF. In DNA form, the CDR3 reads TGTGCCAGCAGCCCCAGACTAGCGGGACCCTACGAGCAGTACTTC.

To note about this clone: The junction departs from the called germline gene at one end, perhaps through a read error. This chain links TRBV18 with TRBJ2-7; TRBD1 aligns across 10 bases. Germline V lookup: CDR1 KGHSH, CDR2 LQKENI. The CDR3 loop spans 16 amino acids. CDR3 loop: CTSSIWAGTGDNEQYF. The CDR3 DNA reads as TGTACCAGCTCAATTTGGGCCGGGACAGGGGATAACGAGCAGTACTTC.

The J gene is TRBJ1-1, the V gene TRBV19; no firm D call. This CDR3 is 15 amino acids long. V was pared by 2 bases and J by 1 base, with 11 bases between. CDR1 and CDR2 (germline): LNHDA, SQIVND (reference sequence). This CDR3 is CASSISGQTNTEAFF. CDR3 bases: TGTGCCAGTAGTATATCTGGGCAAACGAACACTGAAGCTTTCTTT.

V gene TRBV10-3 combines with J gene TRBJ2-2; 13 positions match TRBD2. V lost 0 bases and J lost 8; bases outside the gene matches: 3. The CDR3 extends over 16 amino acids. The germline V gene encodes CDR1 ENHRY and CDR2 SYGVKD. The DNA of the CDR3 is TGTGCCATCAGTGAGTCCCGACTAGCGGGAGGAGGGGAGCTGTTTTTT. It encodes CAISESRLAGGGELFF.

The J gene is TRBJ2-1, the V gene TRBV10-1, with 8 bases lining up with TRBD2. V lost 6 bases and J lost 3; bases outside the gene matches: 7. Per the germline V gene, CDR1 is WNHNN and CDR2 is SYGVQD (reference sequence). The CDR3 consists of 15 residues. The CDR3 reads CASRKTSANYNEQFF. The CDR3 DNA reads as TGCGCCAGCAGGAAGACTAGCGCGAACTACAATGAGCAGTTCTTC.

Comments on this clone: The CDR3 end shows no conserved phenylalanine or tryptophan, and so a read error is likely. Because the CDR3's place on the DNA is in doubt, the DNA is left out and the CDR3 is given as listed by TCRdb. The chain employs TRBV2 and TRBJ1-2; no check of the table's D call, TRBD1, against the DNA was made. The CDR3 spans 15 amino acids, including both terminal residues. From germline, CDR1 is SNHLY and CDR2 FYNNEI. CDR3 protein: CASSQQGGGMATPSS.

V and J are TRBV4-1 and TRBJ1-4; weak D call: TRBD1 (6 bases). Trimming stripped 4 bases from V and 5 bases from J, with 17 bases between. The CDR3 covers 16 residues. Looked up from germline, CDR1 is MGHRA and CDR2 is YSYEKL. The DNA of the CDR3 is TGCGCCAGCAGCCGCCCTAGGGGGGGGAAGAATGAAAAACTGTTTTTT. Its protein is CASSRPRGGKNEKLFF.

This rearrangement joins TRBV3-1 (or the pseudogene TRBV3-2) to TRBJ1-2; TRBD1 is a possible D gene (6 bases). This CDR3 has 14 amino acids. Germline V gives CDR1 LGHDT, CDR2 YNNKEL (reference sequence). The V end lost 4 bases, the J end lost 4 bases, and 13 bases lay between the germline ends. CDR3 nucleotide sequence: TGTGCCAGCAGCCCCAGTGGGACAACCTATGGCTACACCTTC. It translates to CASSPSGTTYGYTF.

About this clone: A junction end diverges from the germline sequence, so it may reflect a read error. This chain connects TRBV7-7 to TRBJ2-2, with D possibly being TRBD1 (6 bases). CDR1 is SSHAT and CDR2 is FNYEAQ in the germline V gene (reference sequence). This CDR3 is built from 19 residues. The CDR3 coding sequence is TGTGCTAGCAGCTTAGTTGGGGCCGGGACAAGGTTTAACACCGGGGAGCTGTTTTTT. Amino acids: CASSLVGAGTRFNTGELFF.

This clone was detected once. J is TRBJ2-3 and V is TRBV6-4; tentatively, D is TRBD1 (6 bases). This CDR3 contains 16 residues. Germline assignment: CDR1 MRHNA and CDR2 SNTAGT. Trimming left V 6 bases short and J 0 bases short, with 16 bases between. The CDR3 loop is CASSLTGQSSTDTQYF. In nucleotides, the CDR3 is TGTGCCAGCAGCCTCACAGGGCAATCTAGCACAGATACGCAGTATTTT.

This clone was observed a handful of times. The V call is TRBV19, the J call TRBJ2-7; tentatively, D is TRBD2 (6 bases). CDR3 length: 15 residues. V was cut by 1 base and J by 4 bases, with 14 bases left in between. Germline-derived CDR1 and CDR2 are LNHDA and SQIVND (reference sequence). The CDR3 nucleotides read TGTGCCAGTAGTATAGTAGTAGCGGAAAGATACGAGCAGTACTTC. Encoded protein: CASSIVVAERYEQYF.

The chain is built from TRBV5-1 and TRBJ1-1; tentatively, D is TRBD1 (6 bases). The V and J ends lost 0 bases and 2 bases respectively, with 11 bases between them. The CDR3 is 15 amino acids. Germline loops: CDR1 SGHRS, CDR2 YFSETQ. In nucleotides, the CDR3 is TGCGCCAGCAGCTTGGAAACAGGGTACAACACTGAAGCTTTCTTT. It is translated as CASSLETGYNTEAFF.

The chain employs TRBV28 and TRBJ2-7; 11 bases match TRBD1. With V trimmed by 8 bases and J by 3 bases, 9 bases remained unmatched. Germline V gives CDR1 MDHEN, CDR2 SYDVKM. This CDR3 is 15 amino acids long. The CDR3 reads CASGEGGTGGYEQYF. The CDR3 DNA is TGTGCCAGCGGGGAAGGAGGGACAGGGGGCTACGAGCAGTACTTC.

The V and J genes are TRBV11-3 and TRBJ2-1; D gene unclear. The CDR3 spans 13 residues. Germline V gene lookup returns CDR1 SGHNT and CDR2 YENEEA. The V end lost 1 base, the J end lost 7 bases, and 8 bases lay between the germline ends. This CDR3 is CASSLGIGNEQFF. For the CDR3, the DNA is TGTGCCAGCAGCTTAGGTATCGGTAATGAGCAGTTCTTC. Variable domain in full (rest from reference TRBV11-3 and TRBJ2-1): EAGVVQSPRYKIIEKKQPVAFWCNPISGHNTLYWYLQNLGQGPELLIRYENEEAVDDSQLPKDRFSAERLKGVDSTLKIQPAELGDSAVYLCASSLGIGNEQFFGPGTRLTVL.

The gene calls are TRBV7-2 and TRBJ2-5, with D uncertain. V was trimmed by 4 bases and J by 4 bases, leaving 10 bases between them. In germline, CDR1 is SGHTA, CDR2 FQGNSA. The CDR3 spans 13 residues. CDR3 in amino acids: CASSSPFRETQYF. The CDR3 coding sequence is TGTGCCAGCAGCTCCCCTTTCCGAGAGACCCAGTACTTC. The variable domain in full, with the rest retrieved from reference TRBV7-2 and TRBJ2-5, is GAGVSQSPSNKVTEKGKDVELRCDPISGHTALYWYRQSLGQGLEFLIYFQGNSAPDKSGLPSDRFSAERTGGSVSTLTIQRTQQEDSAVYLCASSSPFRETQYFGPGTRLLVL.

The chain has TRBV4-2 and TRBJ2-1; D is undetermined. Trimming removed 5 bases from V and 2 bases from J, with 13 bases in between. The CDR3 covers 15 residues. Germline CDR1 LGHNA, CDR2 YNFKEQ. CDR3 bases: TGTGCCAGCAGCTCGGAAGGTAGCCCCTACAATGAGCAGTTCTTC. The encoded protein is CASSSEGSPYNEQFF.

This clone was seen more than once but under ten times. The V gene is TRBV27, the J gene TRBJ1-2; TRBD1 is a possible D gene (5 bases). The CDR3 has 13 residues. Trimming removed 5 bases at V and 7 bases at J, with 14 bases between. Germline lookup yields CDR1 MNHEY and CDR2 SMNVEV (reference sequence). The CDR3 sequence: CASSPPSGAGYTF. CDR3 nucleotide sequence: TGTGCCAGCAGTCCCCCGAGCGGGGCTGGCTACACCTTC.